The entry that follows covers one T cell receptor (beta chain) sequence. V shed 6 bases and J 0 bases; nucleotides not matched to a gene: 7. The V gene's germline CDR1 is DFQATT and CDR2 SNEGSKA (reference sequence). The CDR3 covers 15 residues. This sample was taken from a study of Graves' ophthalmopathy and Graves' hyperthyroidism. Beta-chain TCR CDR3 regions were amplified from RNA transcripts. After a first-round RT-PCR with HTBI primers, a second-round multiplex PCR was run. TCRdb recomputed calls from the multiplex PCR reads with MiXCR, one row per CDR3 protein. The top ten clones hold around 10% of a sample with over a million distinct CDR3 sequences, roughly 35% of them seen once.

Sequenced: peripheral blood or thyroid tissue (not recorded which). The source of this sequence is an adult man with Graves' hyperthyroidism. V and J are TRBV20-1 and TRBJ1-3; 8 bases are shared with TRBD1. CDR3 DNA: TGCAGTGCCCAGATGGACAGGGACTCTGGAAACACCATATATTTT. It codes for CSAQMDRDSGNTIYF.